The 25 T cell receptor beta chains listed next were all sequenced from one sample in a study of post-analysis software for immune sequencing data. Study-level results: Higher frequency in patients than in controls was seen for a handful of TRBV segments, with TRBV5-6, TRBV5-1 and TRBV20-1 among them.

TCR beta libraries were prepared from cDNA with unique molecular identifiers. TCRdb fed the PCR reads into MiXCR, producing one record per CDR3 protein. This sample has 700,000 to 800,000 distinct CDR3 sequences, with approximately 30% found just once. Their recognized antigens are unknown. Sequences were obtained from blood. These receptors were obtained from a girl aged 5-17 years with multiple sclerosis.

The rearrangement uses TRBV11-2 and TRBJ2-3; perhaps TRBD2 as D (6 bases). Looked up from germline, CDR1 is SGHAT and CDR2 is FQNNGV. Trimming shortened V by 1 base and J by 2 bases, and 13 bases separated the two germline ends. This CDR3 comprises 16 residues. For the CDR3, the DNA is TGTGCCAGCAGCTTAGTTGGTAGCGGACTCACAGATACGCAGTATTTT. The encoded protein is CASSLVGSGLTDTQYF. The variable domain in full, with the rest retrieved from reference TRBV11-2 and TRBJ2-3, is EAGVAQSPRYKIIEKRQSVAFWCNPISGHATLYWYQQILGQGPKLLIQFQNNGVVDDSQLPKDRFSAERLKGVDSTLKIQPAKLEDSAVYLCASSLVGSGLTDTQYFGPGTRLTVL.

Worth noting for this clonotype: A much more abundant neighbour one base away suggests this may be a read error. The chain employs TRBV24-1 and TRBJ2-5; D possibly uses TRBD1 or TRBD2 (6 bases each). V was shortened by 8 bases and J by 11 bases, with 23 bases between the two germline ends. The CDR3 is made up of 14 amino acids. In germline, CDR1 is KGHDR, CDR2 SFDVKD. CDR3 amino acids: CATNGGYGYNEQYF. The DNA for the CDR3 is TGTGCCACCAACGGGGGCTACGGCTACAATGAGCAGTACTTC.

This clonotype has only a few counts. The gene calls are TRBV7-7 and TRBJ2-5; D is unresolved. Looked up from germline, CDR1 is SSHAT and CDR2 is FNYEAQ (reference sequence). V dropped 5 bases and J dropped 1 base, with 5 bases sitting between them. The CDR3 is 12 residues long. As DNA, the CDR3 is TGTGCCAGCAGCCGTATCCAAGAGACCCAGTACTTC. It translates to CASSRIQETQYF. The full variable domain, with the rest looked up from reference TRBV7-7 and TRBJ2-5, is GAGVSQSPRYKVTKRGQDVTLRCDPISSHATLYWYQQALGQGPEFLTYFNYEAQPDKSGLPSDRFSAERPEGSISTLTIQRTEQRDSAMYRCASSRIQETQYFGPGTRLLVL.

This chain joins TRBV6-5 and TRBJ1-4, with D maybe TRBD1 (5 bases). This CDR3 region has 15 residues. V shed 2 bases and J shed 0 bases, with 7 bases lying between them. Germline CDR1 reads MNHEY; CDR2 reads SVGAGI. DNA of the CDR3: TGTGCCAGCAGTTACGCGACAGCAACTAATGAAAAACTGTTTTTT. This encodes CASSYATATNEKLFF.

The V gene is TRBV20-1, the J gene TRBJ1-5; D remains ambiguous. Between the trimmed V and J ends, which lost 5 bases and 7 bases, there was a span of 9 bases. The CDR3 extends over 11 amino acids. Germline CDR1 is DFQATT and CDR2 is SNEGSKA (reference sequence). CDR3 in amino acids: CSARGFQPQHF. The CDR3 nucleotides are TGCAGTGCTCGTGGTTTCCAGCCCCAGCATTTT.

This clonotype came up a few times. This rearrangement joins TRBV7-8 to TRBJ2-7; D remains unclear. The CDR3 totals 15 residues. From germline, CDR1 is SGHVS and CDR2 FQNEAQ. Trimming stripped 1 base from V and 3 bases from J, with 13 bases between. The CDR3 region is CASSLEPGIGYEQYF. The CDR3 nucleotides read TGTGCCAGCAGCTTAGAACCAGGCATAGGCTACGAGCAGTACTTC.

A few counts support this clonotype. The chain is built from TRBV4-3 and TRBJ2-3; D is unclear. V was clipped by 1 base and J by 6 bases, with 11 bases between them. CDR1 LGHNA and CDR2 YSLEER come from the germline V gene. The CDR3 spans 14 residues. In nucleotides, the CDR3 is TGCGCCAGCAGCCAAGTTACCGACGGCGATACGCAGTATTTT. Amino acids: CASSQVTDGDTQYF.

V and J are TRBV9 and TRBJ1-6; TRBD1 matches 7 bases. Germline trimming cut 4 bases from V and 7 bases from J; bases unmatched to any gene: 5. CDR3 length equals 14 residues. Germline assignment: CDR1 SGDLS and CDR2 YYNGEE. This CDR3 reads CASSTAGGNSPLHF. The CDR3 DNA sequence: TGTGCCAGCAGCACAGCAGGGGGAAATTCACCCCTCCACTTT.

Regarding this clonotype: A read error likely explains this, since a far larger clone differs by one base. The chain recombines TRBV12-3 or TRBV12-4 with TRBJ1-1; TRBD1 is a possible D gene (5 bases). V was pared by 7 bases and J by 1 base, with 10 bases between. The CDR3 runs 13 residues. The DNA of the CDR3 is TGTGCCAGCAACTTTGGGGGGAACACTGAAGCTTTCTTT. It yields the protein CASNFGGNTEAFF.

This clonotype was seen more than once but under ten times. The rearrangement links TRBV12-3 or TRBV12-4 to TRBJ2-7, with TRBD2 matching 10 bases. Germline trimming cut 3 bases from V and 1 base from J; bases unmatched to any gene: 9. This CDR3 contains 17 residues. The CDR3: CASSFLLPSGGSYEQYF. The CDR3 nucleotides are TGTGCCAGCAGTTTTCTACTGCCTAGCGGGGGATCCTACGAGCAGTACTTC.

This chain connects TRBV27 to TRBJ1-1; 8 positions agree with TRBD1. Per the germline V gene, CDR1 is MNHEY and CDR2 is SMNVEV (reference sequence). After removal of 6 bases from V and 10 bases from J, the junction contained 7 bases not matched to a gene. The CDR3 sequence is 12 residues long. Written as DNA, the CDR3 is TGTGCCAGCAGCCACACAGGGGGTACAGCTTTCTTT. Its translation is CASSHTGGTAFF.

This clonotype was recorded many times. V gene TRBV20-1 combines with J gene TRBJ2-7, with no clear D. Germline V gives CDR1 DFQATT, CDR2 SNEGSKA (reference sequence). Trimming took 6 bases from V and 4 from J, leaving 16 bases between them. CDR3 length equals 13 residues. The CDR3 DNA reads TGCAGTGCCCAAGATCCGATACTATACGAGCAGTACTTC. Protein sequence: CSAQDPILYEQYF.

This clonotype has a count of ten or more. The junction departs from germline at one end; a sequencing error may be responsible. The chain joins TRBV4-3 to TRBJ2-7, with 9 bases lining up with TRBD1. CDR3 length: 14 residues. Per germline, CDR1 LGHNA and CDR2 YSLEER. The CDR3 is CASSQDRGTYEQYF. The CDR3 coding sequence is TGTGCCAGCAGTCAAGACAGGGGGACCTACGAGCAGTACTTC.

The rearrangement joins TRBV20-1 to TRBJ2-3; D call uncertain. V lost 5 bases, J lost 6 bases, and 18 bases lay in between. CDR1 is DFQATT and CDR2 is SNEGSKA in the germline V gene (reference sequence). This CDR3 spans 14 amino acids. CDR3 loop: CSARRRTKRDTQYF. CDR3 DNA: TGCAGTGCTCGCAGACGGACCAAAAGGGATACGCAGTATTTT.

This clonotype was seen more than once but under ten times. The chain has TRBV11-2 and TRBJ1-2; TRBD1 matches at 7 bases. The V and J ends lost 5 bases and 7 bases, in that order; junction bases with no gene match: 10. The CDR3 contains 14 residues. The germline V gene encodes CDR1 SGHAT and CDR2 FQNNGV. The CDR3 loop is CASSPLTGWGGYTF. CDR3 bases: TGTGCCAGCAGCCCACTGACAGGGTGGGGTGGCTACACCTTC.

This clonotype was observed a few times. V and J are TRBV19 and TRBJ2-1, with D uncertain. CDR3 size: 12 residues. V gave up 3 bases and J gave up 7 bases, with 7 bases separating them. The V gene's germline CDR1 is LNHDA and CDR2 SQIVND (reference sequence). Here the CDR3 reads CASSIIRNEQFF. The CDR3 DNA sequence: TGTGCCAGTAGTATTATTAGGAATGAGCAGTTCTTC.

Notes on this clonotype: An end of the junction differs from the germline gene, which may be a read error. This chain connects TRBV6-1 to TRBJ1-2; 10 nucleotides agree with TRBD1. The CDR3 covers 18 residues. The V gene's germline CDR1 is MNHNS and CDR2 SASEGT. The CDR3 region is CAGSSSPGTGDYWFSYTF. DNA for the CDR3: TGTGCCGGCAGCTCATCCCCCGGGACAGGGGATTATTGGTTCTCCTACACCTTC.

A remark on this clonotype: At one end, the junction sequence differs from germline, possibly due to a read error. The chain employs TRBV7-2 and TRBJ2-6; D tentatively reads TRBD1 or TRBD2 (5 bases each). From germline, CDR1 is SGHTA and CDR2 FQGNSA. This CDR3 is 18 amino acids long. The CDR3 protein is CASSLVGTLGAGANVRTF. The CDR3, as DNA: TGTGCCAGCAGCTTAGTGGGGACCCTAGGGGCCGGGGCCAACGTCCGGACTTTC.

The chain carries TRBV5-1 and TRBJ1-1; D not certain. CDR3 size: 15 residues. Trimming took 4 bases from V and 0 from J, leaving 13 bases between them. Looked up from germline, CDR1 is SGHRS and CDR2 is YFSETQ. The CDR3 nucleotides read TGCGCCAGCAGCCCGGACGGACTTTTGAACACTGAAGCTTTCTTT. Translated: CASSPDGLLNTEAFF.

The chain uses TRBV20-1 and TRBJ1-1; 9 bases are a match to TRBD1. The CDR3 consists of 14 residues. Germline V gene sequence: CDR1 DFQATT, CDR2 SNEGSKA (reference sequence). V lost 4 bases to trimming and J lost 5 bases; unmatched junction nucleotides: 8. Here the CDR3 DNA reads TGCAGTGCTACAGTACAGGGGGCGGGTACTGAAGCTTTCTTT. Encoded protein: CSATVQGAGTEAFF.

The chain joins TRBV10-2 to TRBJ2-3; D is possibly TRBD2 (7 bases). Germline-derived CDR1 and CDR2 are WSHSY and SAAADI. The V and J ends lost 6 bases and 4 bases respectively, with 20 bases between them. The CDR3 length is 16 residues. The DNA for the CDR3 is TGCGCCAGCAGCCAGCCAGGCGGGGGCGACGCAGATACGCAGTATTTT. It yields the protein CASSQPGGGDADTQYF.

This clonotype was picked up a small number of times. The CDR3 nucleotides are TGCGCCAGCAGCCAGGGGGAGAGCTCCTACGAGCAGTACTTC. Translated, it gives CASSQGESSYEQYF. The genes are TRBV4-1 and TRBJ2-7, with D possibly being TRBD1 or TRBD2 (5 bases each). V was trimmed by 3 bases and J by 0 bases, leaving 9 bases between them. This CDR3 has 14 residues. In germline, CDR1 is MGHRA, CDR2 YSYEKL.

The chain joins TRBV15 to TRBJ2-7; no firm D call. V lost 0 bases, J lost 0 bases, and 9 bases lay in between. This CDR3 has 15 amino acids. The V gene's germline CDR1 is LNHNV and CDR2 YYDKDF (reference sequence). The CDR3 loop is CATSRDPVSSYEQYF. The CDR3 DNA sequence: TGTGCCACCAGCAGAGACCCGGTTAGCTCCTACGAGCAGTACTTC.

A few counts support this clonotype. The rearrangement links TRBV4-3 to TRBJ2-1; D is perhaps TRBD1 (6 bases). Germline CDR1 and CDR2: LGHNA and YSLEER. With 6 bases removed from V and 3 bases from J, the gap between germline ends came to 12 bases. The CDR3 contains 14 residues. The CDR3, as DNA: TGCGCCAGCAGTCTGGGGGCAGACTACAATGAGCAGTTCTTC. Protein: CASSLGADYNEQFF.

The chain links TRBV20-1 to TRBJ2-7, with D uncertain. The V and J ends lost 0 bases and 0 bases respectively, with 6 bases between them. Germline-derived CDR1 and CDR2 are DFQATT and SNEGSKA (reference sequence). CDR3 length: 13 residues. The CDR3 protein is CSARDRFSYEQYF. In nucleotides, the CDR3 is TGCAGTGCTAGAGATCGTTTCTCCTACGAGCAGTACTTC.